Listed here is a single TCR beta chain. The assay was immunoSEQ multiplex PCR, and TCRdb's table has in-frame clones only and misses some. The sample shows about 49,000 clones, almost 90% of them seen only once. The data were taken from a study of T cell changes during pregnancy in multiple sclerosis. The sequencing here drew on peripheral blood, taken after pregnancy. The source is a female donor in good health, enrolled as a control in a pregnancy study.

CDR3 region: CASSGGQGGEQYF. In DNA form, the CDR3 reads TGTGCCAGCTCGGGAGGACAGGGCGGCGAGCAGTACTTC. This sequence joins TRBV18 and TRBJ2-7; the match to TRBD1 covers 8 bases. The germline gives CDR1 KGHSH, CDR2 LQKENI. Losses at the gene ends were 6 bases for V and 6 bases for J; bases not matched to a gene: 7. The CDR3 contains 13 residues.